The 5 T cell receptor beta chains presented below share a single source sample, sequenced in a study of T-cell memory formation after mild COVID-19. TCRdb recomputed calls from the 5' RACE reads with MiXCR, one row per CDR3 protein. The table includes about 410,000 distinct CDR3 sequences, more than 15% detected once. Sequencing used PBMCs or a T cell subset sorted from them (not recorded which). Receptor source: a man aged 18 to 30 who had mild COVID-19 (a few samples of this study predate the infection). Cell type and time point are not known.

The rearrangement uses TRBV6-5 and TRBJ2-7, with D perhaps matching TRBD1 (6 bases). This CDR3 is 14 amino acids long. V lost 5 bases, J lost 3 bases, and 14 bases lay in between. Per the germline V gene, CDR1 is MNHEY and CDR2 is SVGAGI. This CDR3 reads CASSPTTGNYEQYV. The CDR3, as DNA: TGTGCCAGCAGTCCAACGACAGGAAACTACGAGCAGTACGTC.

This chain connects TRBV11-2 to TRBJ2-3; perhaps D is TRBD1 or TRBD2 (5 bases each). Germline V gives CDR1 SGHAT, CDR2 FQNNGV. Trimming removed 4 bases from V and 2 bases from J, with 10 bases in between. The CDR3 is 14 residues long. Here the CDR3 reads CASSSGPFTDTQYF. DNA for the CDR3: TGTGCCAGCAGCTCGGGACCCTTCACAGATACGCAGTATTTT.

The V gene is TRBV20-1, the J gene TRBJ1-4; 8 nucleotides match TRBD1. Trimming at V came to 6 bases and at J to 8 bases, leaving 14 bases not matched to a gene. The germline V gene has CDR1 DFQATT and CDR2 SNEGSKA (reference sequence). The CDR3 runs to 15 residues. The CDR3 DNA is TGCAGTGCGGGAGGACAGGGCCCGATATCAGAAAAACTGTTTTTT. It is translated as CSAGGQGPISEKLFF.

In this sample, this clonotype turned up many times. J is TRBJ1-1 and V is TRBV5-1, with 7 bases identical to TRBD1. Germline V CDR1 and CDR2: SGHRS, YFSETQ. There are 16 residues in the CDR3. V shed 4 bases, J shed 0 bases, and the junction held 9 bases outside the gene matches. CDR3 sequence reads: CASSPGQLFMNTEAFF. The CDR3 DNA follows: TGCGCCAGCAGCCCGGGACAGTTATTCATGAACACTGAAGCTTTCTTT.

This clonotype was picked up a small number of times. This sequence joins TRBV7-9 and TRBJ2-3; D may be TRBD1 or TRBD2 (5 bases each). V shed 6 bases and J shed 1 base, with 11 bases lying between them. The CDR3 runs 14 residues. CDR1 and CDR2 (germline): SEHNR, FQNEAQ (reference sequence). The CDR3 coding sequence is TGTGCCAGCAGACAGGACTCGGGCACAGATACGCAGTATTTT. Protein: CASRQDSGTDTQYF.